These 18 T cell receptor beta chains share one sample of origin, sequenced in a study of cytotoxic CD8 clonotypes in ibrutinib-treated CLL (dated by TCRdb to 2020 to 2022). Library generation was performed with the immunoSEQ multiplex PCR assay. The immuneACCESS repertoire file appears here via TCRdb, limited to in-frame rearrangements. These files lack a portion of the clones; in checked studies, under half of the deficit traces to unresolved V genes, and the cause of the others is not known. The sample table records 140,000 to 150,000 clones; about 75% of these occur just once. The ten largest clones represent 4.5% to 6% of the sample. What the time point label conveys for this sample: around 25 months on ibrutinib. Sequencing used PBMCs, obtained after 24 months of ibrutinib treatment. The source of these receptors is a human donor with chronic lymphocytic leukemia.

The V and J genes are TRBV9 and TRBJ2-4; either TRBD1 or TRBD2 may supply D (5 bases each). Germline CDR1 reads SGDLS; CDR2 reads YYNGEE. Trimming left V 0 bases short and J 8 bases short, with 12 bases between. The length of the CDR3 is 14 residues. CDR3 coding DNA: TGTGCCAGCAGCGTAGACGGGGCGGTAGACATTCAGTACTTC. Amino acid sequence: CASSVDGAVDIQYF. Combining the CDR3 with reference TRBV9 and TRBJ2-4 gives the whole variable domain DSGVTQTPKHLITATGQRVTLRCSPRSGDLSVYWYQQSLDQGLQFLIQYYNGEERAKGNILERFSAQQFPDLHSELNLSSLELGDSALYFCASSVDGAVDIQYFGAGTRLSVL.

The V and J genes are TRBV9 and TRBJ2-5; 12 nucleotides match TRBD2. V lost 2 bases, J lost 5 bases, and 10 bases stayed unmatched. The CDR3 is 17 amino acids. The germline gives CDR1 SGDLS, CDR2 YYNGEE. The CDR3 DNA is TGTGCCAGCAGCGTCGGACCGGGACTAGCGGGCGGGGAGACCCAGTACTTC. Translated, it gives CASSVGPGLAGGETQYF.

This clone has ten or more counts. The V and J genes are TRBV28 and TRBJ1-6, with a possible D match to TRBD1 (5 bases). Trimming cost V 7 bases and J 7 bases, with 11 bases left between them. This CDR3 is built from 13 residues. Per germline, CDR1 MDHEN and CDR2 SYDVKM. CDR3 protein: CASTLSGNSPLHF. As DNA, the CDR3 is TGTGCCAGCACCCTCTCAGGGAATTCACCCCTCCACTTT.

This chain uses TRBV27 with TRBJ2-1, with 9 bases lining up with TRBD1. J gave up 1 base and V 5 bases, and 6 bases lay outside the gene matches. CDR3 length: 16 amino acids. Germline V gives CDR1 MNHEY, CDR2 SMNVEV (reference sequence). CDR3 DNA: TGTGCCAGCAGTCCACAGGGGGCGGCTTCCTACAATGAGCAGTTCTTC. Translated: CASSPQGAASYNEQFF.

The V call is TRBV30, the J call TRBJ1-2; D call uncertain. Looked up from germline, CDR1 is GTSNPN and CDR2 is SVGIG (reference sequence). The CDR3 is made up of 12 amino acids. V lost 1 base and J lost 3, with 6 bases in between. CDR3 DNA sequence: TGTGCCTGGAGTGGGGGAGACTATGGCTACACCTTC. This gives the protein CAWSGGDYGYTF.

The genes are TRBV5-1 and TRBJ2-3; 12 bases fit TRBD2. Trimming took 3 bases from V and 4 from J; bases not matched to a gene: 9. The CDR3 runs to 17 residues. Per the germline V gene, CDR1 is SGHRS and CDR2 is YFSETQ. CDR3 protein: CASSWDLAGGGADTQYF. CDR3 DNA: TGCGCCAGCAGCTGGGACCTAGCGGGAGGGGGCGCAGATACGCAGTATTTT.

This sequence joins TRBV9 and TRBJ2-2, with no clear D. V lost 0 bases, J lost 0 bases, and 6 bases lay in between. Germline-derived CDR1 and CDR2 are SGDLS and YYNGEE. The CDR3 runs to 15 residues. CDR3 sequence reads: CASSVGRPNTGELFF. The CDR3 nucleotides read TGTGCCAGCAGCGTAGGCCGCCCGAACACCGGGGAGCTGTTTTTT.

The chain carries TRBV11-2 and TRBJ1-1, with D hard to call. Germline V gene lookup returns CDR1 SGHAT and CDR2 FQNNGV. V dropped 5 bases and J dropped 5 bases, with 12 bases sitting between them. There are 13 residues in the CDR3. The CDR3 nucleotides read TGTGCCAGCAGCGCCATGAGCGGAACTGAAGCTTTCTTT. Translation: CASSAMSGTEAFF. The variable domain in full, with the rest retrieved from reference TRBV11-2 and TRBJ1-1, is EAGVAQSPRYKIIEKRQSVAFWCNPISGHATLYWYQQILGQGPKLLIQFQNNGVVDDSQLPKDRFSAERLKGVDSTLKIQPAKLEDSAVYLCASSAMSGTEAFFGQGTRLTVV.

This sequence joins TRBV19 and TRBJ1-3; no clear D. V was clipped by 9 bases and J by 0 bases, with 18 bases between them. The CDR3 spans 16 residues. CDR1 is LNHDA and CDR2 is SQIVND in the germline V gene (reference sequence). The CDR3 coding sequence is TGTGCCAGCCCCGAGTTGGGGATTCACTCTGGAAACACCATATATTTT. Translation: CASPELGIHSGNTIYF.

This clone was counted many times. The chain employs TRBV6-1 and TRBJ2-1, with 11 bases aligning to TRBD2. Germline lookup yields CDR1 MNHNS and CDR2 SASEGT. CDR3 size: 14 residues. J was trimmed by 8 bases and V by 10 bases; bases with no gene match: 10. The CDR3 region is CATKTSGSGDEQFF. In DNA, the CDR3 is TGTGCCACCAAAACTAGCGGGAGCGGCGATGAGCAGTTCTTC.

Turning to this clone: Other nucleotide sequences from this sample produce the same CDR3. The V gene is TRBV18, the J gene TRBJ2-2; D might be TRBD1 (6 bases). The CDR3 covers 15 residues. Germline lookup yields CDR1 KGHSH and CDR2 LQKENI. V dropped 3 bases and J dropped 4 bases, with 12 bases sitting between them. CDR3 DNA: TGTGCCAGCTCACCCAGACAGGATTCCACCGGGGAGCTGTTTTTT. Protein product: CASSPRQDSTGELFF.

The chain uses TRBV4-3 and TRBJ2-5; 11 nucleotides line up with TRBD2. Trimming at V came to 3 bases and at J to 2 bases, leaving 5 bases not matched to a gene. Germline-derived CDR1 and CDR2 are LGHNA and YSLEER. This CDR3 contains 16 residues. CDR3 protein: CASSHPGTSGQETQYF. The CDR3 region has the DNA TGCGCCAGCAGCCACCCGGGGACTAGCGGTCAAGAGACCCAGTACTTC.

The chain has TRBV5-4 and TRBJ2-1; a possible D gene is TRBD1 (5 bases). CDR1 and CDR2 (germline): SGHNT, YYREEE (reference sequence). CDR3 length equals 15 residues. V was clipped by 6 bases and J by 0 bases, with 13 bases between them. The CDR3 nucleotides are TGTGCCAGCACCTGGGGCGGAAGCTCCTACAATGAGCAGTTCTTC. Translating it yields CASTWGGSSYNEQFF.

This clone has a handful of counts. This chain joins TRBV5-8 and TRBJ2-3; D gene unclear. The CDR3 sequence is 12 residues long. V gave up 0 bases and J gave up 7 bases, with 6 bases separating them. Germline assignment: CDR1 SGHTS and CDR2 YDEGEE. This chain's CDR3 is CASSLVGHTQYF. The CDR3 DNA is TGTGCCAGCAGCTTGGTTGGGCATACGCAGTATTTT. Complete variable domain (other parts from reference TRBV5-8 and TRBJ2-3): EAGVTQSPTHLIKTRGQQATLRCSPISGHTSVYWYQQALGLGLQFLLWYDEGEERNRGNFPPRFSGRQFPNYSSELNVNALELEDSALYLCASSLVGHTQYFGPGTRLTVL.

V usage is TRBV7-9 and J usage is TRBJ2-3, with 8 bases matching TRBD1. The V segment lost 5 bases and the J segment 1 base; nucleotides outside the gene matches: 8. The CDR3 runs 16 residues. CDR1 SEHNR and CDR2 FQNEAQ come from the germline V gene (reference sequence). CDR3 nucleotide sequence: TGTGCCAGCAGCACAAGGGGACAGGACCGCACAGATACGCAGTATTTT. Residues: CASSTRGQDRTDTQYF.

The chain couples TRBV6-1 to TRBJ2-1; D unclear. Germline CDR1 and CDR2: MNHNS and SASEGT. The V end was cut by 11 bases, the J end by 6 bases, with 14 bases between. CDR3 length: 12 residues. CDR3 nucleotides: TGTGCCGTCTCGGCCCACGGCAATGAGCAGTTCTTC. This translates into CAVSAHGNEQFF.

The V gene is TRBV18, the J gene TRBJ1-2; 8 nucleotides line up with TRBD1. V shed 3 bases and J 8 bases; nucleotides not matched to a gene: 5. The germline CDR1 and CDR2 sequences are KGHSH and LQKENI. This CDR3 spans 13 amino acids. DNA of the CDR3: TGTGCCAGCTCACCTCCAGGGGGCTGGGGCTACACCTTC. This gives the protein CASSPPGGWGYTF.

The rearrangement links TRBV5-6 to TRBJ1-2, with TRBD1 matching 8 bases. The CDR3 extends over 13 amino acids. CDR1 and CDR2 from the germline V gene are SGHDT and YYEEEE. Germline trimming cut 3 bases from V and 4 bases from J; bases unmatched to any gene: 2. The CDR3 here is CASSSQGGYGYTF. CDR3 nucleotides: TGTGCCAGCAGCTCACAGGGGGGCTATGGCTACACCTTC.